The T cell receptor (beta chain) described here comes from a study of yellow fever vaccine responses in identical twins. From the RT-PCR reads, TCRdb called clonotypes with MiXCR, one entry per CDR3 protein. The table has 20,000 or so distinct CDR3 sequences, roughly three quarters seen once. Study results and caveats: A vaccine T cell response that seemed partly convergent and partly personalized was reported in twins.

Of note for this clonotype: Its antigen remains unknown.

The sequenced sample was T cells from blood (PBMCs), unsorted or a sorted subset (not recorded which), obtained before or after yellow fever vaccination (not recorded which). The receptor comes from a woman aged 18-29 years who received the yellow fever vaccine.

The CDR3 DNA reads TGTGCCAGCAGCTTAGGTTCCTACGAGCAGTACTTC. Protein: CASSLGSYEQYF. This chain uses TRBV7-9 with TRBJ2-7, with D unclear. The CDR3 is 12 residues long. Germline lookup yields CDR1 SEHNR and CDR2 FQNEAQ (reference sequence). The V gene lost 1 base and the J gene lost 1 base, with 2 bases spanning the gap.